What follows are 21 T cell receptor beta chains derived from one specimen sequenced in a study of CD8 T cells in ankylosing spondylitis. TCRdb reprocessed the 5' RACE reads with MiXCR, giving one entry per CDR3 protein. Altogether tens of thousands of distinct CDR3 sequences are present, 6.5% to 9.5% being singletons, with the ten largest covering approximately 31%. The sequencing sample was made of blood. The receptors shown here come from a male donor with ankylosing spondylitis or in good health (not recorded which).

J is TRBJ2-3 and V is TRBV10-3; D unresolved. Deletions cut 0 bases from V and 5 bases from J, with 6 bases between. CDR1 ENHRY and CDR2 SYGVKD come from the germline V gene. The CDR3 is 13 residues long. CDR3: CAISESGRDTQYF. The DNA for the CDR3 is TGTGCCATCAGTGAGTCAGGGCGAGATACGCAGTATTTT.

The CDR3 DNA follows: TGCAGTGGAGGGACTACCTTAAGGAATGAGCAGTTCTTC. Translation: CSGGTTLRNEQFF. V and J are TRBV20-1 and TRBJ2-1; 7 bases match TRBD2. CDR3 length: 13 residues. Germline CDR1 and CDR2: DFQATT and SNEGSKA (reference sequence). V lost 7 bases to trimming and J lost 7 bases; unmatched junction nucleotides: 10.

CDR3 in DNA: TGTGCCAGCAGCTTAGGCCGAGCGGGGGGGCGCGTAAGGAACATTCAGTACTTC. Protein: CASSLGRAGGRVRNIQYF. The chain has TRBV7-2 and TRBJ2-4; 10 nucleotides align to TRBD2. Trimming took 1 base from V and 7 from J; bases not matched to a gene: 13. In germline, CDR1 is SGHTA, CDR2 FQGNSA. There are 18 residues in the CDR3. Drawing the rest from reference TRBV7-2 and TRBJ2-4, the complete variable domain is GAGVSQSPSNKVTEKGKDVELRCDPISGHTALYWYRQSLGQGLEFLIYFQGNSAPDKSGLPSDRFSAERTGGSVSTLTIQRTQQEDSAVYLCASSLGRAGGRVRNIQYFGAGTRLSVL.

This clonotype was seen repeatedly, ten times or more. The gene calls are TRBV20-1 and TRBJ2-7, with D tentatively TRBD1 (6 bases). This CDR3 contains 13 residues. Trimming shortened V by 4 bases and J by 7 bases, and 17 bases separated the two germline ends. Germline V CDR1 and CDR2: DFQATT, SNEGSKA (reference sequence). CDR3 sequence (DNA): TGCAGTGCTACCAGGACAGAGCTTCGAGAGCAGTACGTC. It yields the protein CSATRTELREQYV.

The chain joins TRBV20-1 to TRBJ2-1, with TRBD2 matching 8 bases. CDR1 DFQATT and CDR2 SNEGSKA come from the germline V gene (reference sequence). With V trimmed by 5 bases and J by 0 bases, 3 bases remained unmatched. The CDR3 runs 14 residues. CDR3 DNA sequence: TGCAGTGCTGATAGCGGGACCTCCTACAATGAGCAGTTCTTC. Translating gives CSADSGTSYNEQFF.

V usage is TRBV6-2 or TRBV6-3 and J usage is TRBJ2-4, with D unclear. V was cut by 0 bases and J by 9 bases, with 15 bases left in between. This CDR3 is 15 amino acids long. From germline, CDR1 is MNHEY and CDR2 SVGEGT. The chain's CDR3 is CASSYSTSIPGIQYF. Written as DNA, the CDR3 is TGTGCCAGCAGTTACTCGACCTCGATACCTGGCATTCAGTACTTC.

This clonotype came up a few times. CDR3: CSAFPPSGPLGEQFF. CDR3 nucleotide sequence: TGCAGTGCTTTCCCCCCCAGCGGGCCGCTCGGGGAGCAGTTCTTC. The genes are TRBV20-1 and TRBJ2-1; a possible D gene is TRBD2 (6 bases). Germline CDR1 DFQATT, CDR2 SNEGSKA (reference sequence). The germline V and J ends were trimmed by 5 bases and 10 bases, with 24 bases remaining between them. The CDR3 has 15 amino acids.

This CDR3 reads CSVAFRSSYEQYF. In DNA, the CDR3 is TGCAGCGTTGCTTTTAGAAGCTCCTACGAGCAGTACTTC. The chain carries TRBV29-1 and TRBJ2-7, with D hard to call. Looked up from germline, CDR1 is SQVTM and CDR2 is ANQGSEA. The V gene lost 4 bases and the J gene lost 0 bases, with 10 bases spanning the gap. The CDR3 covers 13 residues.

This clonotype was observed many times. The rearrangement joins TRBV12-3 or TRBV12-4 to TRBJ1-1; the D gene is possibly TRBD1 (5 bases). This CDR3 contains 13 residues. The germline V and J ends were trimmed by 7 bases and 3 bases, with 12 bases remaining between them. The DNA of the CDR3 is TGTGCCAGCACTGATGGGGGACACACTGAAGCTTTCTTT. Amino acids: CASTDGGHTEAFF.

This clonotype is labeled medium-sized. A read error is likely, as this CDR3 ends without the conserved phenylalanine or tryptophan. It is unclear where the CDR3 begins or ends on the DNA, so no DNA is shown, and the CDR3 is as TCRdb lists it. This rearrangement joins TRBV29-1 to TRBJ2-1; the table's D call, TRBD1, has no DNA check behind it. In germline, CDR1 is SQVTM, CDR2 ANQGSEA. Counting both end residues, the CDR3 totals 11 amino acids. The CDR3 reads CSVEENYRGWV.

In its sample, this clonotype was seen many times. The J gene is TRBJ2-7, the V gene TRBV28; 10 bases fit TRBD2. The germline CDR1 and CDR2 sequences are MDHEN and SYDVKM. The CDR3 contains 13 residues. V shed 8 bases, J shed 2 bases, and the junction held 3 bases outside the gene matches. The DNA for the CDR3 is TGTGCCAGCGGACTAGCGGCGACCTACGAGCAGTACTTC. Its protein product is CASGLAATYEQYF.

This clonotype has a handful of counts. The rearrangement links TRBV11-2 to TRBJ2-3, with D perhaps given as TRBD1 or TRBD2 (5 bases each). Per the germline V gene, CDR1 is SGHAT and CDR2 is FQNNGV. This CDR3 region has 14 residues. V gave up 2 bases and J gave up 4 bases, with 10 bases separating them. CDR3 nucleotides: TGTGCCAGCAGCTTAAACCGGGGCGCAGATACGCAGTATTTT. Translated, it gives CASSLNRGADTQYF.

This clonotype was detected only a few times. The chain links TRBV27 to TRBJ2-7, with 7 bases fitting TRBD1. Trimming removed 4 bases from V and 0 bases from J; junction bases left unmatched: 3. The CDR3 is 14 residues long. The V gene's germline CDR1 is MNHEY and CDR2 SMNVEV (reference sequence). The CDR3 loop reads CASSYRGRSYEQYF. CDR3 sequence (DNA): TGTGCCAGCAGTTACAGGGGCCGCTCCTACGAGCAGTACTTC.

This clonotype was counted only a few times. This rearrangement joins TRBV3-2 to TRBJ2-7; TRBD1 is the table's D call, not checked against the DNA. TRBV3-2 is designated a pseudogene. This CDR3 spans 15 amino acids. The CDR3 loop reads CASSRGDIQSYEQYV. The DNA for the CDR3 is TGTGCCAGCAGCCGGGGGGACATCCAATCCTACGAGCAGTACGTC.

V usage is TRBV12-3 or TRBV12-4 and J usage is TRBJ2-1; TRBD2 matches at 7 bases. The junction had 10 bases not matched to a gene; V was cut back by 7 bases and J by 4 bases. This CDR3 has 15 residues. The CDR3 loop reads CASIKGLADYNEQFF. The DNA of the CDR3 is TGTGCCAGCATCAAGGGGCTAGCGGATTACAATGAGCAGTTCTTC.

The chain uses TRBV28 and TRBJ1-5; perhaps TRBD1 as D (5 bases). Germline V gene lookup returns CDR1 MDHEN and CDR2 SYDVKM. The CDR3 runs 14 residues. Trimming left V 7 bases short and J 4 bases short, with 14 bases between. The CDR3 here is CASTLQGPNQPQHF. Here the CDR3 DNA reads TGTGCCAGCACGTTGCAGGGTCCGAATCAGCCCCAGCATTTT.

This clonotype occurred many times. This sequence joins TRBV28 and TRBJ1-1; the D gene is possibly TRBD1 (6 bases). V was trimmed by 5 bases and J by 1 base, leaving 20 bases between them. This CDR3 contains 17 residues. The V gene's germline CDR1 is MDHEN and CDR2 SYDVKM. CDR3 DNA: TGTGCCAGCAGTGTAGGAAGAACCTGGACAGCGAACACTGAAGCTTTCTTT. Translation: CASSVGRTWTANTEAFF. The entire variable domain, with the rest obtained from reference TRBV28 and TRBJ1-1, is as follows: DVKVTQSSRYLVKRTGEKVFLECVQDMDHENMFWYRQDPGLGLRLIYFSYDVKMKEKGDIPEGYSVSREKKERFSLILESASTNQTSMYLCASSVGRTWTANTEAFFGQGTRLTVV.

The chain couples TRBV3-1 to TRBJ1-1; TRBD1 might be the D (5 bases). Trimming took 4 bases from V and 7 from J, leaving 13 bases between them. The CDR3 contains 13 residues. Germline CDR1 LGHDT, CDR2 YNNKEL (reference sequence). The CDR3 reads CASSPGSRVEAFF. CDR3 bases: TGTGCCAGCAGCCCAGGGTCCAGAGTTGAAGCTTTCTTT.

The J gene is TRBJ1-1, the V gene TRBV4-3; perhaps TRBD1 as D (5 bases). CDR1 and CDR2 from the germline V gene are LGHNA and YSLEER. The CDR3 is 14 residues long. V shed 4 bases and J shed 6 bases, with 15 bases lying between them. Here the CDR3 reads CASSPGPLGPEAFF. For the CDR3, the DNA is TGCGCCAGCAGCCCTGGACCGTTGGGGCCTGAAGCTTTCTTT.

This chain uses TRBV5-6 with TRBJ2-1, with 9 bases that match TRBD1. V lost 4 bases, J lost 2 bases, and 4 bases stayed unmatched. The CDR3 contains 15 residues. In germline, CDR1 is SGHDT, CDR2 YYEEEE. CDR3 DNA: TGTGCCAGCAGCACGGGACAGGGTGCCTACAATGAGCAGTTCTTC. Its protein product is CASSTGQGAYNEQFF.

The chain is built from TRBV29-1 and TRBJ2-1; 8 bases match TRBD1. This CDR3 spans 15 amino acids. Germline V gene data show CDR1 as SQVTM and CDR2 as ANQGSEA. J lost 4 bases, V lost 3 bases, and 8 bases had no gene match. Here the CDR3 reads CSVDEWGDRYNEQFF. The CDR3 nucleotides read TGCAGCGTTGATGAGTGGGGGGACAGGTACAATGAGCAGTTCTTC.